The T cell receptor beta chain described here comes from a study of identical twins. This clonotype was seen at least ten times. MiXCR was run by TCRdb on the 5' RACE reads, yielding one entry per CDR3 protein. The sample lists 700,000 or so distinct CDR3 sequences, more than 6.5% occurring once. The same data also went into a second study, on yellow fever vaccine responses in identical twins.

The clonotype comes from a young woman in good health. Sequenced input: PBMCs.

CDR3 sequence (DNA): TGTGCCAGCGGACAGTCCGGGGAGCTGTTTTTT. It codes for CASGQSGELFF. The chain employs TRBV2 and TRBJ2-2, with D tentatively TRBD1 (6 bases). Trimming pared 8 bases from V and 6 bases from J, leaving 7 bases between. The CDR3 totals 11 residues. Germline loops: CDR1 SNHLY, CDR2 FYNNEI.